This T cell receptor beta chain was observed in a study of cytomegalovirus exposure and HLA in healthy donors listed by TCRdb under 2017. Regarding the study in general: According to an earlier analysis of several hundred of the donors, about 170 million T cells yielded roughly 110 million unique TCR beta sequences and about 300 Gb of sequence data. Using immunosequencing, the study profiled T cell repertoires from about 650 subjects and related those repertoires to cytomegalovirus serostatus. In addition to the first cohort of roughly 670 subjects, a separate validation cohort of approximately 130 different subjects was used. HLA typing included class I and class II loci at four-digit resolution. All discovery cohort repertoires had been generated using a single sequencing platform. To predict cytomegalovirus infection status, the study combined high-throughput TCR immunosequencing, statistical association of individual TCRs with disease status, and machine learning. An early release covering just under 650 HLA-typed donors comprised approximately 300 gigabases of sequencing data and around 85 million unique TCR sequences. Of the approximately 400 genotyped donors, about 80% fell in the genetic ancestry cluster associated with self-reported Caucasian donors. Typing coverage differed by locus: A, B, C, DRB1 and DQB1 were typed in roughly 620-630 donors, DQA1 in approximately 520, DPA1 in around 580, and DPB1 in just under 480. Across approximately 420 genotyped donors of the cohort, an average of roughly 230,000 unique TCR beta nucleotide sequences per donor were sequenced, and 15% to 20% of those sequences were non-productive. Donor age, sex, ethnicity and CMV serostatus were collected together with the repertoire data. The study was designed to test whether signatures of past pathogen exposure could be identified by cataloging public T cell receptors. To decide whether each TCR beta V gene segment behaved as functional or pseudogenic, an earlier analysis of several hundred of the donors relied on high-throughput TCR beta sequencing. Because of strong linkage in the cohort, 5 or 6 DR-DQ haplotypes were treated as single units for association and clustering. Rather than drawing on any new phenotypic data, the later analysis identified candidate immune exposures from TCR beta sequences and the way those sequences occurred across donors. To study patterns of TCR occurrence, a later analysis re-analyzed previously published TCR beta repertoires from under 750 donors and added high-resolution HLA genotyping. A later genetic analysis took genome-wide SNP genotypes for about 55% of the 666 donors and used that subset as a discovery cohort. The full study reports these points: A later analysis associated 15,000 or so TCR beta sequences with specific HLA alleles at a false discovery rate of 0.05. Compared with the roughly 670-donor mean, donors in an Asian-associated ancestry cluster had fewer N-insertions in productive TCRs, according to a later genetic analysis. According to a later analysis, parvovirus B19, influenza, CMV and Epstein-Barr virus appeared linked to several top co-occurrence clusters. A later analysis found that most CMV-associated TCR beta chains appeared HLA-restricted, with HLA associations seemingly driven largely by CMV exposure. Because counts were too low, about 18 rarely observed V segments, including chromosome 9 orphons, were excluded from the earlier analysis of some 540 of the donors. A further reported finding was that TCR beta sequences accurately predicted the HLA-A and HLA-B alleles for most subjects in the first cohort. Broadly in line with IMGT annotations, most TCR beta V segments showed up in productive rearrangements about 87% or about 30% of the time in an earlier analysis of 587 of the donors. In both the original and validation cohorts, the classifier was reported to diagnose cytomegalovirus status with high specificity and sensitivity. In a later genetic analysis, a missense DCLRE1C variant was associated with V-gene and J-gene trimming of TCR beta chains, and the association was replicated in an independent cohort. Most TCR sequences were seen in very few donors, while some public TCRs were found in many individuals. Strong co-occurrence of HLA alleles, especially DR and DQ, made assigning TCR associations to individual alleles difficult. Immune exposure information for the cohort was limited to CMV serostatus. A later analysis found that TCR association rates varied across HLA loci, with DRB1 alleles showing the most associated TCRs and HLA-C alleles the fewest. According to the authors, the approach could potentially be generalized to other disease states and immunological phenotypes. In a later analysis, HLA-associated TCR beta chains were found to be more clonally expanded and to have lower generation probabilities than equally common non-associated chains. Sequencing depth was assumed to be roughly uniform across donors in the presence/absence analyses, though that assumption may not hold. Linkage disequilibrium might explain the correlated functional status among segregating V segments, but an unknown experimental factor could not be ruled out. The 87-base-pair reads could not distinguish some IMGT-functional V segments, including TRBV6-2 and TRBV6-3, so those segments were excluded. A cluster of highly shared sequence variants was judged likely to be a technical artifact of the sequencing pipeline. Only TCR beta chains were sequenced in this cohort, and the absence of alpha or paired-chain data limited detectable features. A total of about 180 TCR beta chains were listed by the study as associated with cytomegalovirus. HLA typing was unavailable for some donors at each locus, so association tests used only the typed subset. A few of the identified cytomegalovirus-associated TCR beta chains were confirmed in vitro to be specific for cytomegalovirus antigens.

The method was the immunoSEQ multiplex PCR assay. The multiplex PCR relied on a mix of 60 forward primers for TCR Vbeta segments and 13 reverse primers for TCR Jbeta segments. Amplification of the CDR3 region of rearranged TCR beta genes was performed with a multiplex PCR assay on genomic DNA. The Illumina HiSeq System was used to sequence the amplified TCR beta libraries as 87-base-pair reads. For the original study's pipeline: In a later analysis, 70 million to 95 million unique TCR beta chains were counted across the approximately 640 repertoires, and roughly 10 million of these chains were shared by at least two donors. A nearest-neighbor algorithm error-corrected the raw reads and collapsed the reads into unique sequences, merging closely related sequences to remove PCR and sequencing errors. To assign V, D and J gene segments, CDR3 sequences were aligned to IMGT reference sequences. Each retained sequence needed at least a six-nucleotide match to both a V gene segment and a J gene segment. Rearrangements were classified as productive when the CDR3 lacked stop codons and remained in frame with V and J, and all other rearrangements were classified as non-productive. CDR3 was defined according to IMGT convention as the region running from the second conserved V-encoded cysteine to the conserved J-encoded phenylalanine. Sequences without an unambiguous match to a single V gene segment were excluded from the earlier analysis of 587 of the donors. In an earlier analysis of several hundred of the donors, V segments were called functional above 56.7% productive rearrangements and were called segregating when the between-donor standard deviation exceeded 5%. A statistical classification framework was developed to diagnose cytomegalovirus status using the catalog of TCR beta chain sequences. In a later analysis, V and J genes were assigned by comparing TCR nucleotide sequences against IMGT/GENE-DB human TR gene sequences. The TCRdist pipeline was used in a later analysis to assign CDR3 sequences and most-parsimonious VDJ recombination scenarios. In a later analysis, each TCR beta chain was defined by its CDR3 amino acid sequence together with its V-gene family, and reads without a unique V-gene family were excluded. To address suspected cross-contamination and a sequencing artifact, a later analysis removed over 500 highly shared, low-generation-probability nucleotide sequences. A later analysis calculated a clonal expansion index for each public chain from normalized within-repertoire ranks of inferred template counts. In a later analysis, generation probabilities were computed with a VDJ recombination model fitted to out-of-frame rearrangements, and the resulting probabilities were checked against IGoR. In a later analysis, TCR-TCR, TCR-HLA and TCR-CMV co-occurrence was scored with hypergeometric tests, and a repertoire-size bias correction was applied to TCR pairs. A later analysis estimated false discovery rates by permuting HLA or CMV assignments 20 times. In a later analysis, co-occurring TCRs were grouped using DBSCAN, and TCRdist sequence similarity was added for clustering within HLA-allele-positive subsets. Co-occurrence clustering excluded repertoires with fewer than 30,000 or more than 120,000 public chains, plus five with anomalous nucleotide sharing. TCRdb retrieved this table from immuneACCESS and kept in-frame rearrangements only. Not all clones are present; in checked studies, unresolved V genes account for under half, and no reason is known for the remainder. V and J calls and clone size are those listed in that table; D and trimming were worked out from the DNA. The sample table lists 150,000 to 200,000 clones, 81% of them with a count of one. The ten largest clones capture about 1.8% of the sample.

V loses 7 bases of germline sequence and J loses 9 bases, and the interval between the two ends is 16 bases. In the germline V gene, CDR1 corresponds to SQVTM and CDR2 to ANQGSEA. The CDR3, from cysteine to phenylalanine, totals 11 residues. Of the read, only the CDR3 DNA is kept; its 33 bases are in frame from base 1. A note on this clone: Its cognate antigen has yet to be identified. No much larger clonotype is one base removed from it; base qualities were not supplied.

The cohort was made up of approximately 670 healthy bone marrow donors. At the time of sampling, every cohort member was nominally healthy, though immune exposures that went unrecorded were likely present. The donor tested CMV seronegative, placing the donor among the approximately 360 seronegative members of the cohort. Every donor gave a peripheral blood sample, and the peripheral blood mononuclear cells from that sample were used for TCR beta sequencing. The Qiagen DNeasy Blood Extraction Kit was used to extract genomic DNA from the blood cell samples. Specimen: PBMCs. This chain is built from TRBV29-1 and TRBJ2-7; TRBD1 is possibly the D segment (5 matching bases). This receptor was identified in a man between 18 and 35 years old in good health and CMV-seronegative. The nucleotide sequence reads as follows: TGCAGCGCGGCGTTGCAGGGATCGCAGTACTTC. Its protein is CSAALQGSQYF.